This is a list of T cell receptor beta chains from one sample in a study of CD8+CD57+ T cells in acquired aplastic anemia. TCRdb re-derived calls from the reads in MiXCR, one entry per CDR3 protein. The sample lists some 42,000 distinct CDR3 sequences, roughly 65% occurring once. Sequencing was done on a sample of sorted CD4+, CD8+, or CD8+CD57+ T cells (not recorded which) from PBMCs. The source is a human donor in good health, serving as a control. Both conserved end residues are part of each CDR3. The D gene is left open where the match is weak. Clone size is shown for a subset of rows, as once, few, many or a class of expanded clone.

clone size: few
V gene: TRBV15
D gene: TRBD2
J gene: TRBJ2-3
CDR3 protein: CATSSLAGTDTQYF
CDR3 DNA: TGTGCCACCAGCAGTCTAGCGGGCACAGATACGCAGTATTTT

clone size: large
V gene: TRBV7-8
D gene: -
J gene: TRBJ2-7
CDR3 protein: CASSLGLGGLYEQYF
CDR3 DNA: TGTGCCAGCAGCCTCGGCCTGGGAGGACTTTACGAGCAGTACTTC

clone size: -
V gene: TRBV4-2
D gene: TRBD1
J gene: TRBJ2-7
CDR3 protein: CASSVGTGSYEQYF
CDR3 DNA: TGTGCCAGCAGCGTGGGGACAGGATCTTACGAGCAGTACTTC

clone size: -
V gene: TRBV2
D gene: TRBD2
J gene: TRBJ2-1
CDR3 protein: CASRPLANNERFF
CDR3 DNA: TGTGCCAGCAGACCACTAGCGAACAATGAGCGGTTCTTC

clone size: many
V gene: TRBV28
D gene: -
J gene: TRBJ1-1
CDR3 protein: CASSLSTGTEAFF
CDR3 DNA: TGTGCCAGCAGTTTGTCGACGGGCACTGAAGCTTTCTTT

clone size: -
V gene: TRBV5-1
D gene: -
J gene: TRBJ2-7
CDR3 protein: CASSLVVSVAYEQYF
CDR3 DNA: TGCGCCAGCAGCTTAGTGGTGTCGGTGGCCTACGAGCAGTACTTC

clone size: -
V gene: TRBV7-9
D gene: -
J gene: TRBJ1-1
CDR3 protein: CASSLEGSTEAFF
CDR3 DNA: TGTGCCAGCAGCTTGGAGGGTAGCACTGAAGCTTTCTTT

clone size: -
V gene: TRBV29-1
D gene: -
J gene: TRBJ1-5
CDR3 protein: CSVESGPNQPQHF
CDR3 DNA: TGCAGCGTTGAATCAGGGCCAAATCAGCCCCAGCATTTT

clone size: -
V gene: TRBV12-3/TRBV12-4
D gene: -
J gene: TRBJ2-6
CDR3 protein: CASRRSNSGANVLTF
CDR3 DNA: TGTGCCAGCAGACGCTCCAACTCTGGGGCCAACGTCCTGACTTTC

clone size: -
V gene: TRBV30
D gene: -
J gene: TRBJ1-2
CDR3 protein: CAWSVLGSPNYGYTF
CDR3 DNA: TGTGCCTGGAGTGTACTTGGGAGTCCCAACTATGGCTACACCTTC

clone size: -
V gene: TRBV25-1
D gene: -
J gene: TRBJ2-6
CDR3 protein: CASSDLGAGANVLTF
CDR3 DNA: TGTGCCAGCAGTGACCTAGGGGCTGGGGCCAACGTCCTGACTTTC

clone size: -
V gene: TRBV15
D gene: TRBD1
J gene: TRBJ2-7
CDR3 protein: CATRGETGGLSEQYF
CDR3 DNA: TGTGCCACCAGAGGGGAGACAGGGGGCCTTAGCGAGCAGTACTTC

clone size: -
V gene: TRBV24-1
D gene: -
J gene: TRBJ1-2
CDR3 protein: CATSDGGIGYTF
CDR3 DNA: TGTGCCACCAGTGATGGTGGGATTGGCTACACCTTC

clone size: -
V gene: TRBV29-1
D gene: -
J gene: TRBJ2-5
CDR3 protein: CSVVMGSSQQETQYF
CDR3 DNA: TGCAGCGTTGTTATGGGCTCTAGTCAGCAAGAGACCCAGTACTTC

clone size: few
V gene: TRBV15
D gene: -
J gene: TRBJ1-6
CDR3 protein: CATSSGRGNSPLHF
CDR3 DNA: TGTGCCACCAGCAGCGGCAGGGGTAATTCACCCCTCCACTTT

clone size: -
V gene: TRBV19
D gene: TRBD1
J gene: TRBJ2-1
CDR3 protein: CASSIRDRFRLTQFF
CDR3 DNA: TGTGCCAGTAGTATCCGGGACAGATTTAGACTTACGCAGTTCTTC

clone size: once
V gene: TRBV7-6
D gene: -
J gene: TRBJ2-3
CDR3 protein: CASSQGPEDTQYF
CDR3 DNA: TGTGCCAGCAGCCAGGGACCAGAGGATACGCAGTATTTT

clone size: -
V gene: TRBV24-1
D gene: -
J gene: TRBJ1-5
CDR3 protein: CATSDFRGQPQHF
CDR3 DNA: TGTGCCACCAGTGATTTTAGAGGTCAGCCCCAGCATTTT

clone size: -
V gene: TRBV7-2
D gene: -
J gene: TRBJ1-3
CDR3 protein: CASSFGRGNTIYF
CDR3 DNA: TGTGCCAGCAGCTTTGGCCGTGGAAACACCATATATTTT

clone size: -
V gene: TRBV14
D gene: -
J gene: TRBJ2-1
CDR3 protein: CASSQDGNYNEQFF
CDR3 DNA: TGTGCCAGCAGCCAAGATGGGAACTACAATGAGCAGTTCTTC

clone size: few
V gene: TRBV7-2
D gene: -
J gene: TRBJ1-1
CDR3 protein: CASHRQNTEAFF
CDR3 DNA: TGTGCCAGTCACAGGCAGAACACTGAAGCTTTCTTT

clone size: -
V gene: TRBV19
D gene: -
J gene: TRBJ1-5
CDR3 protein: CASKGGYSNQPQHF
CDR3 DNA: TGTGCCAGTAAAGGCGGATATAGCAATCAGCCCCAGCATTTT

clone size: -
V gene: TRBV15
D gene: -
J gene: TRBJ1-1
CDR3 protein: CATSRDRTGSTEAFF
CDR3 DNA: TGTGCCACCAGCAGAGATCGGACGGGTAGCACTGAAGCTTTCTTT

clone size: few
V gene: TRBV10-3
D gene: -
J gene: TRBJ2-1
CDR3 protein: CAIRGLNNEQFF
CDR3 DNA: TGTGCCATTAGAGGACTCAACAATGAGCAGTTCTTC

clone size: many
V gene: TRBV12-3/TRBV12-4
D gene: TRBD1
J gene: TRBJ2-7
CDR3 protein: CASSLTGGYEQYF
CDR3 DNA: TGTGCCAGCAGTTTGACAGGGGGGTACGAGCAGTACTTC

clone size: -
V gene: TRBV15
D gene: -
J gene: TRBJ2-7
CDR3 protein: CATSRELEYEQYF
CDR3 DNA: TGTGCCACCAGCAGAGAGTTGGAGTACGAGCAGTACTTC

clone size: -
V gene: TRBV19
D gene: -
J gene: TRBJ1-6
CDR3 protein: CASSILGRARNSPLHF
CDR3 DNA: TGTGCCAGTAGTATTCTTGGCAGGGCGCGAAATTCACCCCTCCACTTT

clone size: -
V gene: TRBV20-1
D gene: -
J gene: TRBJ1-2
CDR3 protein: CSARESGTSGGYGYTF
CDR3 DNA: TGCAGTGCCCGAGAATCCGGGACATCGGGCGGGTATGGCTACACCTTC

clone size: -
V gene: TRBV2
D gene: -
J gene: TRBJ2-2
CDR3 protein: CASSGTANTGELFF
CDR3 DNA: TGTGCCAGCAGTGGGACAGCCAACACCGGGGAGCTGTTTTTT

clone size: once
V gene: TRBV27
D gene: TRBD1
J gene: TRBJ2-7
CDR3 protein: CASSSSWIGGPGEQYF
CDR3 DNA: TGTGCCAGCAGTTCCTCCTGGATAGGGGGCCCTGGGGAGCAGTACTTC

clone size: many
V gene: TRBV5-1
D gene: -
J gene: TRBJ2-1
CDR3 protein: CASSLEVGRINEQFF
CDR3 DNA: TGCGCCAGCAGCTTGGAGGTGGGGAGGATCAATGAGCAGTTCTTC

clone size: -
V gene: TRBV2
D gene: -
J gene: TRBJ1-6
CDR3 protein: CASSGAALPDSPLHF
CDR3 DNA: TGTGCCAGCAGTGGTGCCGCCTTGCCGGATTCACCCCTCCACTTT

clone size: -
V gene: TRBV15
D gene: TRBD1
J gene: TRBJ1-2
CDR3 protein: CATSRAGQGARGYTF
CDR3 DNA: TGTGCCACCAGCAGAGCGGGACAGGGGGCGCGCGGCTACACCTTC

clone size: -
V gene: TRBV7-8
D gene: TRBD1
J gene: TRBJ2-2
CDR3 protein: CASSSGTEYTGELFF
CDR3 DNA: TGTGCCAGCAGTTCCGGGACAGAGTATACCGGGGAGCTGTTTTTT

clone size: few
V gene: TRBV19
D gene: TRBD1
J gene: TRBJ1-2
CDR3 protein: CASSIGDRVGGYTF
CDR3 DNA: TGTGCCAGTAGTATAGGAGACAGGGTCGGTGGCTACACCTTC

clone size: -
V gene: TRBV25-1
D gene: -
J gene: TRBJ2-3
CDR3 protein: CASSEQGLRANTQYF
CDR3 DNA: TGTGCCAGCAGTGAACAGGGCCTACGGGCGAATACGCAGTATTTT

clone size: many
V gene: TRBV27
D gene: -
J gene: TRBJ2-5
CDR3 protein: CASSSLWAGQQETQYF
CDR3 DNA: TGTGCCAGCAGTTCTCTCTGGGCAGGGCAACAAGAGACCCAGTACTTC

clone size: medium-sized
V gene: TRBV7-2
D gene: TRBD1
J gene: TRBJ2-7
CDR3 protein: CASSFWDRSSYEQYF
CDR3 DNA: TGTGCCAGCAGCTTCTGGGACAGGAGCTCCTACGAGCAGTACTTC

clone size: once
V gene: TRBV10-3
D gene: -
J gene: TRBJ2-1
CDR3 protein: CAIRPGGGLYEQFF
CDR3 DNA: TGTGCCATCAGGCCAGGCGGAGGACTCTATGAGCAGTTCTTC

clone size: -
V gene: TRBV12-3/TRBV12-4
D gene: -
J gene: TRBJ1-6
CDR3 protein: CASSLEGNPPLHF
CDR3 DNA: TGTGCCAGCAGCCTAGAGGGGAATCCACCCCTCCACTTT

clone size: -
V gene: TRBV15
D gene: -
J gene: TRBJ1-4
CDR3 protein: CATSRVRAVNEKLFF
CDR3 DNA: TGTGCCACCAGCAGAGTACGGGCTGTTAATGAAAAACTGTTTTTT

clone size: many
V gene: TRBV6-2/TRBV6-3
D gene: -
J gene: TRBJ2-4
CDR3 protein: CASSYSGAGLAKNIQYF
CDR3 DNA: TGTGCCAGCAGTTACTCGGGTGCAGGTTTAGCCAAAAACATTCAGTACTTC

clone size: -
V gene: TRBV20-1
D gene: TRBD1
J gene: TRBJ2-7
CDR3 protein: CSAPSGTGSSYEQYF
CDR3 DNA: TGCAGTGCCCCCTCCGGGACAGGGAGCTCCTACGAGCAGTACTTC

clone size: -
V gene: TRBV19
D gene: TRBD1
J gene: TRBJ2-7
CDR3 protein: CASSLQGAREQYF
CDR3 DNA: TGTGCCAGTAGTTTACAGGGGGCGCGGGAGCAGTACTTC

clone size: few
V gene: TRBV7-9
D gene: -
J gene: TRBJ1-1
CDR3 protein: CASSLLTEAFF
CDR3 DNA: TGTGCCAGCAGCTTACTCACTGAAGCTTTCTTT

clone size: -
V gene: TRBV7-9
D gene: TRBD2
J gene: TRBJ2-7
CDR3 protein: CASSLERGSYEQYF
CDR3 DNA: TGTGCCAGCAGCTTAGAGCGGGGGTCCTACGAGCAGTACTTC